This TCR beta chain was identified in a study of blood T cell repertoires in COVID-19. Sequencing used immunoSEQ multiplex PCR; TCRdb keeps in-frame clones, though not all of them. This table has approximately 460,000 clones, 89% appearing once. Per germline, CDR1 SGHRS and CDR2 YFSETQ. CDR3 size: 17 residues. Trimming removed 0 bases at V and 0 bases at J, with 13 bases between. The receptor comes from a man aged 18 to 30 with COVID-19, enrolled during active disease. Source material: peripheral blood. The gene calls are TRBV5-1 and TRBJ2-4; D remains unclear. The CDR3 protein is CASSLDRRQLAKNIQYF. The CDR3 DNA is TGCGCCAGCAGCTTGGATCGGCGGCAACTAGCCAAAAACATTCAGTACTTC.